This T cell receptor beta chain emerged from a study of beta chain features in type 1 diabetes. Overall study: Sorted cells numbering 107,917,701 were examined across all samples.

A word on this clone: Its antigen is unknown.

Of the isolated RNA, all was reverse transcribed, and so the sequenced material was expressed TCRB transcripts. TCRdb keeps only in-frame clones here, not all; method: immunoSEQ multiplex PCR. The sample consists of about 240,000 clones, 25% to 35% of them appearing once. CDR3 size: 13 residues. Germline V gene sequence: CDR1 GTSNPN, CDR2 SVGIG (reference sequence). V was trimmed by 4 bases and J by 4 bases, leaving 13 bases between them. Study observations and caveats: Junctions at VDJ sites from type 1 diabetes patients had fewer insertions and more deletions.

The chain links TRBV30 to TRBJ2-5, with a weak D call TRBD2 (6 bases). Source material: central memory CD4+ T cells from blood. This sequence was found in a young man in good health. This CDR3 is CAWNTGVTETQYF. The CDR3 nucleotides read TGTGCCTGGAACACGGGGGTAACAGAGACCCAGTACTTC.